Included here is one TCR beta chain sequence, with context. Its specificity is not known. PCR was performed using 60 Vbeta and 13 Jbeta primers. Per the authors' pipeline: Among the unique TCR beta chains that a later analysis counted, about 81 million in all, approximately 12 million were shared. Here immunoSEQ multiplex PCR was the method, and the copy in TCRdb shows in-frame clones only, minus some. The V and J calls and clone size are taken from that table; D and trimming were inferred from the DNA. The table lists around 130,000 clones, roughly four fifths of them singletons, with approximately 0.86% in the top ten. The data were taken from a study of cytomegalovirus exposure and HLA in healthy donors. Looking at the study overall: Prior work identified around 120 million unique TCR beta sequences in 190 million or so T cells.

V was pared by 4 bases and J by 6 bases, with 19 bases between. From germline, CDR1 is MGHRA and CDR2 YSYEKL. This CDR3 region has 16 residues. Overall study findings and caveats: There were reportedly fewer N-insertions in an Asian-associated ancestry cluster than the roughly 670-donor mean, in a later analysis. Among immune exposure information, only CMV serostatus was available.

The genes are TRBV4-1 and TRBJ1-5; D is unresolved. The sample consisted of PBMCs. The TCR sequence derives from a woman aged 60-75 years in good health and CMV-seronegative. CDR3 region: CASSPQQIVTTQPQHF. The CDR3 DNA reads as TGCGCCAGCAGCCCTCAACAGATAGTAACGACTCAGCCCCAGCATTTT.